This T cell receptor beta chain was recorded in a study of blood T cells in healthy people across ages. Study observations and caveats: Donor CMV status, an unknown factor, possibly confounded changes in expanded clonotypes.

Each sample had at least 6 million PBMCs isolated. There were at least 6 micrograms of total RNA extracted from every sample. This clonotype was observed a handful of times. Its antigen remains unknown. A second PCR, run for about 6 to 12 cycles, used a sample-barcoded 5' primer plus a J-beta primer mix. Using its own MiXCR run on the 5' RACE reads, TCRdb lists one record per CDR3 protein. Of hundreds of thousands of distinct CDR3 sequences in the sample, around a fifth were seen once. Unmatched junction bases numbered 4, after V lost 7 bases and J lost 0 bases. The V gene's germline CDR1 is MNHEY and CDR2 SVGEGT. The CDR3 contains 15 residues.

Source material: blood. The clonotype originates from an older man in good health. The chain is built from TRBV6-2 or TRBV6-3 and TRBJ2-3; 10 nucleotides align to TRBD1. The DNA of the CDR3 is TGTGCCAGCAAGACAGGGGGCCGGAGCACAGATACGCAGTATTTT. As protein: CASKTGGRSTDTQYF.